Below, 30 T cell receptor beta chains from the same sample are listed, as sequenced in a study of blood T cell repertoires in COVID-19. Method: immunoSEQ multiplex PCR; TCRdb's copy keeps in-frame clones and lacks some. In the table there are roughly 250,000 clones, about 85% of which are singletons. Sequencing was performed on peripheral blood. These receptors were obtained from a human donor with COVID-19, enrolled during active disease. The donor label of this sample is uncertain.

This CDR3 reads CASSFGTDNQPQHF. The CDR3 coding sequence is TGTGCCAGCAGCTTCGGGACAGACAATCAGCCCCAGCATTTT. The chain is built from TRBV11-2 and TRBJ1-5; 7 bases are shared with TRBD1. The CDR3 length is 14 residues. The V and J ends lost 3 bases and 3 bases, in that order; junction bases with no gene match: 2. Germline CDR1 reads SGHAT; CDR2 reads FQNNGV.

The J gene is TRBJ1-2, the V gene TRBV28, with 9 bases aligning to TRBD1. The CDR3 spans 15 residues. The V gene end was trimmed by 3 bases and the J gene end by 8 bases; junction bases not matched to a gene: 10. In germline, CDR1 is MDHEN, CDR2 SYDVKM. The CDR3: CASSFQGQGGRGYTF. The CDR3 DNA reads as TGTGCCAGCAGTTTCCAGGGACAGGGAGGGCGAGGCTACACCTTC.

The rearrangement uses TRBV4-2 and TRBJ2-5, with TRBD2 matching over 13 bases. V shed 2 bases and J 1 base; nucleotides not matched to a gene: 1. The CDR3 covers 16 residues. Germline CDR1 is LGHNA and CDR2 is YNFKEQ. The CDR3 reads CASSQRLAGGQETQYF. The DNA of the CDR3 is TGTGCCAGCAGCCAAAGACTAGCGGGAGGCCAAGAGACCCAGTACTTC.

J is TRBJ2-5 and V is TRBV28, with a tentative D call TRBD2 (5 bases). Trimming removed 7 bases at V and 5 bases at J, with 14 bases between. The CDR3 extends over 13 amino acids. Germline V lookup: CDR1 MDHEN, CDR2 SYDVKM. The CDR3 is CASTSPGLETQYF. The CDR3 DNA reads as TGTGCCAGCACCTCTCCGGGATTGGAGACCCAGTACTTC.

The rearrangement joins TRBV29-1 to TRBJ1-5, with a weak D call TRBD1 (5 bases). Looked up from germline, CDR1 is SQVTM and CDR2 is ANQGSEA. Trimming removed 5 bases at V and 2 bases at J, with 10 bases between. The CDR3 has 13 residues. In nucleotides, the CDR3 is TGCAGCGTTACGGAACAGGGCAATCAGCCCCAGCATTTT. Translating gives CSVTEQGNQPQHF.

The chain recombines TRBV7-2 with TRBJ2-7; 7 nucleotides line up with TRBD1. The germline V gene has CDR1 SGHTA and CDR2 FQGNSA. Germline trimming cut 4 bases from V and 1 base from J; bases unmatched to any gene: 7. The CDR3 has 15 amino acids. CDR3: CASSSDRAGSYEQYF. CDR3 DNA sequence: TGTGCCAGCAGCTCCGACAGGGCTGGTTCCTACGAGCAGTACTTC.

The chain employs TRBV30 and TRBJ1-2; 12 nucleotides agree with TRBD1. The CDR3 consists of 14 residues. Trimming cost V 4 bases and J 7 bases; bases outside gene matches: 7. Per the germline V gene, CDR1 is GTSNPN and CDR2 is SVGIG (reference sequence). The CDR3 DNA sequence: TGTGCCTGGACTAGGGGACAGGGGGCGCGTGGCTACACCTTC. Translating it yields CAWTRGQGARGYTF.

The CDR3, as DNA: TGTGCCAGTAGTATAGATTCTTGGGCCGGCTCGAAATTCTTC. It is translated as CASSIDSWAGSKFF. The rearrangement uses TRBV19 and TRBJ2-1; D uncertain. V was clipped by 0 bases and J by 16 bases, with 19 bases between them. The germline CDR1 and CDR2 sequences are LNHDA and SQIVND (reference sequence). CDR3 length: 14 residues.

The chain links TRBV5-4 to TRBJ2-3; 7 positions match TRBD1. This CDR3 has 14 residues. The junction had 9 bases not matched to a gene; V was cut back by 3 bases and J by 8 bases. Germline V gene data show CDR1 as SGHNT and CDR2 as YYREEE (reference sequence). The CDR3 protein is CASSYLGGEVTQYF. The CDR3 bases are TGTGCCAGCAGCTACCTAGGGGGCGAGGTTACGCAGTATTTT.

The J gene is TRBJ2-2, the V gene TRBV19; 15 positions agree with TRBD2. Germline lookup yields CDR1 LNHDA and CDR2 SQIVND (reference sequence). The ends lost 5 bases at V and 4 bases at J; junction bases unmatched: 8. The CDR3 has 18 amino acids. In DNA form, the CDR3 reads TGTGCCAGTAGTTCGCCGGGACTAGCGGGAGGCAGCACCGGGGAGCTGTTTTTT. The encoded protein is CASSSPGLAGGSTGELFF.

The V and J genes are TRBV7-8 and TRBJ2-7; 7 bases match TRBD1. This CDR3 contains 17 residues. The V gene end was trimmed by 5 bases and the J gene end by 2 bases; junction bases not matched to a gene: 15. Looked up from germline, CDR1 is SGHVS and CDR2 is FQNEAQ. The CDR3 nucleotides are TGTGCCAGCAGCCCCCTACCCGGACAGGCTCCGACCTACGAGCAGTACTTC. This sequence encodes CASSPLPGQAPTYEQYF.

The chain has TRBV6-5 and TRBJ1-1; TRBD1 is a possible D gene (6 bases). The germline gives CDR1 MNHEY, CDR2 SVGAGI. This CDR3 contains 14 residues. V gave up 11 bases and J gave up 0 bases, with 16 bases separating them. CDR3 bases: TGTGCCGCGAGACAGGTAGGGATGAACACTGAAGCTTTCTTT. As protein: CAARQVGMNTEAFF.

The rearrangement uses TRBV6-1 and TRBJ1-2, with 8 positions matching TRBD1. The V segment lost 1 base and the J segment 8 bases; nucleotides outside the gene matches: 9. The CDR3 is made up of 15 amino acids. Germline-derived CDR1 and CDR2 are MNHNS and SASEGT. The CDR3 protein is CASSEGLDREQGYTF. The CDR3 DNA is TGTGCCAGCAGTGAAGGACTGGACAGGGAGCAAGGCTACACCTTC.

The chain carries TRBV4-2 and TRBJ1-5; 7 bases align to TRBD1. The CDR3 contains 15 residues. Germline trimming cut 4 bases from V and 3 bases from J; bases unmatched to any gene: 6. Germline loops: CDR1 LGHNA, CDR2 YNFKEQ. CDR3 in amino acids: CASSRQGESNQPQHF. CDR3 DNA sequence: TGTGCCAGCAGCCGCCAGGGGGAATCCAATCAGCCCCAGCATTTT.

The V and J genes are TRBV15 and TRBJ1-4; the D is unclear. Trimming cost V 1 base and J 8 bases, with 14 bases left between them. Germline-derived CDR1 and CDR2 are LNHNV and YYDKDF (reference sequence). The CDR3 length is 15 residues. CDR3 in DNA: TGTGCCACCAGCAGAGTGTCGGGGTGGAGCGAAAAACTGTTTTTT. Encoded protein: CATSRVSGWSEKLFF.

V usage is TRBV27 and J usage is TRBJ2-7; 7 nucleotides agree with TRBD1. The CDR3 length is 15 residues. CDR1 and CDR2 from the germline V gene are MNHEY and SMNVEV (reference sequence). Unmatched junction bases numbered 4, after V lost 2 bases and J lost 0 bases. CDR3 nucleotide sequence: TGTGCCAGCAGTTTAAACAGGGGAATCTCCTACGAGCAGTACTTC. Its protein product is CASSLNRGISYEQYF.

Worth noting for this clone: The sample contains more than one DNA sequence encoding this CDR3. J is TRBJ1-5 and V is TRBV5-1; TRBD1 matches at 8 bases. Germline trimming cut 4 bases from V and 5 bases from J; bases unmatched to any gene: 5. The CDR3 has 14 amino acids. Germline V gene lookup returns CDR1 SGHRS and CDR2 YFSETQ. CDR3 bases: TGCGCCAGCAGCGTAGGACAGGGAGATCAGCCCCAGCATTTT. Its protein product is CASSVGQGDQPQHF. The full variable domain, with the rest looked up from reference TRBV5-1 and TRBJ1-5, is KAGVTQTPRYLIKTRGQQVTLSCSPISGHRSVSWYQQTPGQGLQFLFEYFSETQRNKGNFPGRFSGRQFSNSRSEMNVSTLELGDSALYLCASSVGQGDQPQHFGDGTRLSIL.

CDR3 amino acids: CASSQERQGDYYGYTF. The CDR3 DNA sequence: TGTGCCAGCAGCCAAGAGCGGCAAGGTGACTACTATGGCTACACCTTC. The gene calls are TRBV3-1 (or the pseudogene TRBV3-2) and TRBJ1-2; D is undetermined. This CDR3 spans 16 amino acids. CDR1 and CDR2 from the germline V gene are LGHDT and YNNKEL (reference sequence). V lost 0 bases and J lost 3, with 14 bases in between.

The J gene is TRBJ2-7, the V gene TRBV15; a possible D gene is TRBD1 (6 bases). The length of the CDR3 is 19 residues. Germline lookup yields CDR1 LNHNV and CDR2 YYDKDF (reference sequence). Trimming cost V 0 bases and J 0 bases, with 21 bases left between them. In DNA form, the CDR3 reads TGTGCCACCAGCAGAGATCACCCCTTCCGAGCAGGGGTCTCCTACGAGCAGTACTTC. It translates to CATSRDHPFRAGVSYEQYF.

This sequence joins TRBV7-3 and TRBJ2-5; 11 nucleotides match TRBD2. The germline V gene has CDR1 SGHTA and CDR2 FQGTGA. The CDR3 spans 16 residues. The trim removed 5 bases at V and 7 bases at J, leaving 12 bases unmatched. The CDR3 DNA is TGTGCCAGCAGCACCGGACTAGCGGGTCTTGCCGGGACCCAGTACTTC. It specifies CASSTGLAGLAGTQYF.

The CDR3 DNA reads TGTGCCAGCAGGCCCGGGACAGCGGCTGGAAACACCATATATTTT. As protein: CASRPGTAAGNTIYF. The J gene is TRBJ1-3, the V gene TRBV6-5; TRBD1 matches 7 bases. Trimming cost V 6 bases and J 2 bases; bases outside gene matches: 7. Per germline, CDR1 MNHEY and CDR2 SVGAGI. The CDR3 runs to 15 residues.

This clone occurred once. The V gene is TRBV3-1 (or the pseudogene TRBV3-2), the J gene TRBJ2-3; TRBD2 agrees at 13 bases. With V trimmed by 3 bases and J by 3 bases, 6 bases remained unmatched. This CDR3 is built from 17 residues. Germline values: CDR1 LGHDT, CDR2 YNNKEL (reference sequence). This CDR3 reads CASSQSLAGGSTDTQYF. In DNA form, the CDR3 reads TGTGCCAGCAGCCAGTCACTAGCGGGGGGGTCGACAGATACGCAGTATTTT.

The gene calls are TRBV30 and TRBJ2-7; 12 bases match TRBD1. Germline CDR1 is GTSNPN and CDR2 is SVGIG (reference sequence). The CDR3 totals 14 residues. V gave up 1 base and J gave up 5 bases; unmatched junction bases: 3. The CDR3 sequence is CAWSGGTGGNEQYF. CDR3 nucleotide sequence: TGTGCCTGGAGTGGGGGGACAGGGGGCAACGAGCAGTACTTC.

CDR3 in amino acids: CSVRTGSMNTEAFF. The CDR3, as DNA: TGCAGCGTTCGGACAGGATCTATGAACACTGAAGCTTTCTTT. This chain connects TRBV29-1 to TRBJ1-1, with 7 bases aligning to TRBD1. The CDR3 consists of 14 residues. The germline V gene has CDR1 SQVTM and CDR2 ANQGSEA. With V trimmed by 5 bases and J by 0 bases, 6 bases remained unmatched. Full variable domain (missing parts from reference TRBV29-1 and TRBJ1-1): SAVISQKPSRDICQRGTSLTIQCQVDSQVTMMFWYRQQPGQSLTLIATANQGSEATYESGFVIDKFPISRPNLTFSTLTVSNMSPEDSSIYLCSVRTGSMNTEAFFGQGTRLTVV.

This chain uses TRBV14 with TRBJ2-2; perhaps TRBD2 as D (5 bases). There are 14 residues in the CDR3. Germline CDR1 reads SGHDN; CDR2 reads FVKESK. Trimming took off 2 bases at V and 3 bases at J, with 7 bases between the two ends. The CDR3 sequence is CASSQTLDTGELFF. CDR3 bases: TGTGCCAGCAGCCAAACACTAGACACCGGGGAGCTGTTTTTT.

This sequence joins TRBV21-1 and TRBJ1-4. TRBV21-1 is designated a pseudogene. The CDR3 extends over 21 amino acids. The CDR3 loop reads CASSNSFRWEGSNPNPEKLFF. CDR3 bases: TGTGCCAGCAGCAATTCTTTCAGGTGGGAGGGGTCGAATCCTAACCCCGAAAAACTGTTTTTT.

This rearrangement joins TRBV4-1 to TRBJ2-7, with D possibly matching TRBD1 (6 bases). V was cut by 1 base and J by 4 bases, with 17 bases left in between. The CDR3 loop spans 16 amino acids. CDR1 MGHRA and CDR2 YSYEKL come from the germline V gene. The CDR3 region is CASSQVYGTSAYEQYF. The DNA of the CDR3 is TGCGCCAGCAGCCAAGTTTATGGGACATCGGCTTACGAGCAGTACTTC.

This sequence joins TRBV18 and TRBJ1-2, with a weak D call TRBD1 (6 bases). The germline V and J ends were trimmed by 0 bases and 9 bases, with 14 bases remaining between them. Germline V gene sequence: CDR1 KGHSH, CDR2 LQKENI. The CDR3 runs to 14 residues. The CDR3 bases are TGTGCCAGCTCACCACCCGGGACACCGCCACGCTACACCTTC. Its protein product is CASSPPGTPPRYTF.

This clone has just one count. The chain joins TRBV28 to TRBJ1-1; D gene uncertain. CDR1 MDHEN and CDR2 SYDVKM come from the germline V gene. The CDR3 loop spans 13 amino acids. Trimming cost V 8 bases and J 0 bases, with 10 bases left between them. This chain's CDR3 is CASLPRVNTEAFF. As DNA, the CDR3 is TGTGCCAGCCTCCCACGGGTGAACACTGAAGCTTTCTTT.

The chain combines TRBV29-1 with TRBJ1-4, with D possibly being TRBD1 (6 bases). The V end was cut by 7 bases, the J end by 8 bases, with 14 bases between. CDR1 is SQVTM, CDR2 ANQGSEA, per germline. This CDR3 is 12 amino acids long. CDR3 nucleotide sequence: TGCAGCGCTAGAGAGGGGGAGGAAAAACTGTTTTTT. Its translation is CSAREGEEKLFF.